Below are 2 T cell receptor beta chains sequenced from a single sample in a study of naive and memory T cell subsets. Amplification of ligated cDNA took four PCR rounds with SP2 and nested alpha and beta constant primers. TCRdb independently ran MiXCR on the 5' RACE reads; one entry per CDR3 protein. Among tens of thousands of distinct CDR3 sequences listed, under 10% were seen once. An oligonucleotide containing a UMI was ligated to the 3' end of TCR cDNA. Every receptor here comes from a female donor in good health.

In this sample, this clonotype turned up many times. The J gene is TRBJ1-2, the V gene TRBV7-9; a possible D gene is TRBD1 (5 bases). The CDR3 is 16 residues long. V was cut by 7 bases and J by 8 bases, with 26 bases left in between. Germline loops: CDR1 SEHNR, CDR2 FQNEAQ (reference sequence). CDR3 sequence: CASTTGSGSGPGGYTF. The CDR3 DNA is TGTGCCAGCACGACCGGATCAGGGTCGGGGCCGGGGGGCTACACCTTC.

This clonotype was found many times. The chain links TRBV7-2 to TRBJ1-2; D is ambiguous. V lost 1 base to trimming and J lost 5 bases, with 14 bases between them. Germline CDR1 and CDR2: SGHTA and FQGNSA. CDR3 length equals 15 residues. The CDR3 is CASSLDRTNDYGYTF. DNA for the CDR3: TGTGCCAGCAGCTTAGACCGAACAAACGATTATGGCTACACCTTC.